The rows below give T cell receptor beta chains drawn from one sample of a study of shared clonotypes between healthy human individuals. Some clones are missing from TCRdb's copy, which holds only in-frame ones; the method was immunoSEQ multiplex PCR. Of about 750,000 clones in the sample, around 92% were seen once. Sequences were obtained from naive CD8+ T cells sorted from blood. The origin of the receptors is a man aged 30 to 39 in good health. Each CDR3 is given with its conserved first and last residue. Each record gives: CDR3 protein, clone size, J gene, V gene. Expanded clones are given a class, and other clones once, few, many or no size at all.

CASSVYREPLHF - TRBJ1-6 TRBV25-1
CATAGAAEQFF - TRBJ2-1 TRBV4-1
CASSQDPFPTIRGEGPRDTGELFF - TRBJ2-2 TRBV4-2
CASSPGVRSSSYNEQFF - TRBJ2-1 TRBV5-1
CASSPTGLEQYF - TRBJ2-7 TRBV6-6
CASSAKRGSTGELFF - TRBJ2-2 TRBV6-1
CASSPLGSGNQPQHF - TRBJ1-5 TRBV27
CASRRTDLNEKLFF - TRBJ1-4 TRBV6-1
CASSLNAGVPNEKLFF once TRBJ1-4 TRBV4-2
CASSQEYQETQYF - TRBJ2-5 TRBV4-1
CASSLASIMDTQYF - TRBJ2-3 TRBV13
CATTGPWGYNEQFF - TRBJ2-1 TRBV28
CASSVDWSSYNEQFF - TRBJ2-1 TRBV9
CAWSYGTGYEQYF - TRBJ2-7 TRBV30
CASSLRLAGDYEQYF - TRBJ2-7 TRBV5-6
CASMDRWREQYF - TRBJ2-7 TRBV7-9
CASSPRIVAFF - TRBJ1-1 TRBV5-8
CASSLEDRGHGYTF - TRBJ1-2 TRBV5-4
CASGWTALDEQYF - TRBJ2-7 TRBV6-6
CASSHGPQLSTDTQYF - TRBJ2-3 TRBV27
CASSLGVGQETQYF - TRBJ2-5 TRBV5-6
CASSQGAQGYEQYF - TRBJ2-7 TRBV27
CASSQEGGHRTDTQYF - TRBJ2-3 TRBV4-1
CASSGPGNEKLFF - TRBJ1-4 TRBV2
CASSASTSGYNEQFF - TRBJ2-1 TRBV11-2
CASRYSGSSYNEQFF - TRBJ2-1 TRBV6-5
CASSPDRSGEKLFF - TRBJ1-4 TRBV27
CASSPSPGLGAEQFF - TRBJ2-1 TRBV4-3
CATSRSAGDRRAQYF - TRBJ2-5 TRBV15
CASSPPGDTQYF - TRBJ2-3 TRBV18
CASSQSLGTLRYEQYF once TRBJ2-7 TRBV14
CASSQVDTVPSETGELFF - TRBJ2-2 TRBV4-3
CASSGDLTDTQYF - TRBJ2-3 TRBV10-1
CASSTASGRRTYEQYF - TRBJ2-7 TRBV7-9
CASSLWHRGQGATEAFF - TRBJ1-1 TRBV5-1
CSVGGKLNEKLFF - TRBJ1-4 TRBV29-1
CASTQGARTDTQYF - TRBJ2-3 TRBV5-5
CASSETAGPYGYTF - TRBJ1-2 TRBV2
CASSTTLTGVTDTQYF - TRBJ2-3 TRBV9
CASSLRTEQETQYF once TRBJ2-5 TRBV7-6
CASSLIAFHEQYF - TRBJ2-7 TRBV27
CASQTYNEQFF - TRBJ2-1 TRBV2
CASSHRTGGTYEQYF - TRBJ2-7 TRBV4-1
CASSLDMLDEQFF - TRBJ2-1 TRBV27
CASKPNQETQYF - TRBJ2-5 TRBV6-1
CAWRAGGQLEQYF - TRBJ2-7 TRBV30
CASSVSYNEQFF - TRBJ2-1 TRBV9
CASSSINTEAFF - TRBJ1-1 TRBV5-6
CASSPSDGYIEQFF many TRBJ2-1 TRBV4-1
CASSQGIGAGRSNEQFF - TRBJ2-1 TRBV4-3
CASSQDRTGVSYEQYF - TRBJ2-7 TRBV4-1
CASRDPGTGSSYEQYF - TRBJ2-7 TRBV28
CASSLAASYEQYF - TRBJ2-7 TRBV27